This entry lists 21 T cell receptor beta chains sequenced from one sample in a study of blood T cell repertoires in COVID-19. Sequenced by immunoSEQ multiplex PCR; TCRdb stores in-frame clones only, minus some. The table records some 59,000 clones, 70% to 90% of them present only once. Specimen: peripheral blood. These receptors were taken from a man in his sixties with acute or convalescent COVID-19.

The chain employs TRBV6-5 and TRBJ2-1; TRBD2 aligns across 10 bases. This CDR3 contains 15 residues. CDR1 is MNHEY, CDR2 SVGAGI, per germline. The V segment lost 5 bases and the J segment 10 bases; nucleotides outside the gene matches: 11. In DNA, the CDR3 is TGTGCCAGCAGTCCTATAGCGGGGGGTTTTTCCGAGCAGTTCTTC. It is translated as CASSPIAGGFSEQFF.

The chain employs TRBV4-2 and TRBJ2-7; 10 nucleotides agree with TRBD1. Germline CDR1 is LGHNA and CDR2 is YNFKEQ. The CDR3 consists of 20 residues. Trimming at V came to 0 bases and at J to 0 bases, leaving 14 bases not matched to a gene. The DNA of the CDR3 is TGTGCCAGCAGCCAAGAGTCCCCAGGCGGGCGGACAGGGGGCTCCTACGAGCAGTACTTC. Translation: CASSQESPGGRTGGSYEQYF.

CDR3 sequence (DNA): TGTGCCAGCAGCTTGGGAGGAGGGGACACTGAAGCTTTCTTT. Translated, it gives CASSLGGGDTEAFF. The chain combines TRBV5-4 with TRBJ1-1; D possibly corresponds to TRBD1 (5 bases). CDR1 and CDR2 (germline): SGHNT, YYREEE (reference sequence). The CDR3 loop spans 14 amino acids. V dropped 0 bases and J dropped 3 bases, with 9 bases sitting between them.

The chain couples TRBV6-5 to TRBJ1-3; D is possibly TRBD1 (6 bases). The V end lost 7 bases, the J end lost 4 bases, and 17 bases lay between the germline ends. Germline CDR1 and CDR2: MNHEY and SVGAGI. The CDR3 consists of 15 residues. The CDR3 here is CASTMSGAGGNTIYF. The CDR3 region has the DNA TGTGCCAGCACCATGTCAGGGGCCGGGGGAAACACCATATATTTT.

V usage is TRBV4-1 and J usage is TRBJ2-2, with TRBD1 as a possible D gene (6 bases). The CDR3 contains 17 residues. Between the trimmed V and J ends, which lost 4 bases and 1 base, there was a span of 16 bases. Germline CDR1 reads MGHRA; CDR2 reads YSYEKL. The CDR3 reads CASSPPPGHLNTGELFF. The CDR3 region has the DNA TGCGCCAGCAGCCCCCCCCCGGGACACCTGAACACCGGGGAGCTGTTTTTT.

CDR3 amino acids: CASSQEGGGYGYTF. The CDR3 DNA sequence: TGTGCCAGCAGCCAAGAAGGGGGGGGCTATGGCTACACCTTC. The chain uses TRBV3-1 (or the pseudogene TRBV3-2) and TRBJ1-2, with a weak D call TRBD1 (6 bases). V lost 0 bases to trimming and J lost 4 bases, with 9 bases between them. The CDR3 loop spans 14 amino acids. Germline V gene data show CDR1 as LGHDT and CDR2 as YNNKEL (reference sequence).

J is TRBJ2-2 and V is TRBV29-1; D perhaps matches TRBD2 (6 bases). Per the germline V gene, CDR1 is SQVTM and CDR2 is ANQGSEA. V was cut by 7 bases and J by 5 bases, with 17 bases left in between. The CDR3 is 14 residues long. CDR3 in DNA: TGCAGCGCCAGAGGTGGGGGGAGGACCGGGGAGCTGTTTTTT. This codes for CSARGGGRTGELFF.

This clone was seen a few times. The chain couples TRBV18 to TRBJ1-5; the match to TRBD1 covers 9 bases. Unmatched junction bases numbered 7, after V lost 0 bases and J lost 1 base. Germline V lookup: CDR1 KGHSH, CDR2 LQKENI. The CDR3 runs to 18 residues. The CDR3 here is CASSPPGQGTVSNQPQHF. The DNA of the CDR3 is TGTGCCAGCTCACCACCGGGACAGGGTACAGTCAGCAATCAGCCCCAGCATTTT.

This chain uses TRBV3-1 (or the pseudogene TRBV3-2) with TRBJ2-3, with TRBD1 as a possible D gene (6 bases). V dropped 5 bases and J dropped 2 bases, with 17 bases sitting between them. The germline CDR1 and CDR2 sequences are LGHDT and YNNKEL (reference sequence). This CDR3 is built from 16 residues. The CDR3 reads CASSSYNGQFTDTQYF. CDR3 DNA: TGTGCCAGCAGCTCTTATAATGGACAGTTCACAGATACGCAGTATTTT.

The gene calls are TRBV5-1 and TRBJ2-3, with D perhaps matching TRBD1 (6 bases). The CDR3 totals 15 residues. V lost 2 bases to trimming and J lost 0 bases, with 10 bases between them. Looked up from germline, CDR1 is SGHRS and CDR2 is YFSETQ. The CDR3 protein is CASSFGGRSTDTQYF. The CDR3 DNA reads TGCGCCAGCAGCTTTGGGGGCCGTAGCACAGATACGCAGTATTTT.

V usage is TRBV7-2 and J usage is TRBJ1-2; TRBD1 matches 9 bases. The CDR3 contains 15 residues. The V and J ends lost 3 bases and 4 bases, in that order; junction bases with no gene match: 6. CDR1 and CDR2 (germline): SGHTA, FQGNSA. The CDR3 is CASSFTGGFGYGYTF. CDR3 in DNA: TGTGCCAGCAGCTTTACAGGGGGCTTCGGCTATGGCTACACCTTC.

V usage is TRBV10-3 and J usage is TRBJ1-1, with 7 nucleotides matching TRBD1. The trim removed 7 bases at V and 4 bases at J, leaving 9 bases unmatched. Germline V CDR1 and CDR2: ENHRY, SYGVKD. The CDR3 length is 14 residues. In nucleotides, the CDR3 is TGTGCCATCAATCCGACAGGGAAAGGCACTGAAGCTTTCTTT. Translated, it gives CAINPTGKGTEAFF.

This rearrangement joins TRBV6-1 to TRBJ1-1; 12 bases are a match to TRBD1. Trimming cost V 7 bases and J 10 bases; bases outside gene matches: 10. Germline CDR1 reads MNHNS; CDR2 reads SASEGT. The CDR3 has 14 residues. The CDR3 region has the DNA TGTGCCAGCATGCCGGGACAGGGGGCTGGTCGAGCTTTCTTT. Translation: CASMPGQGAGRAFF.

The genes are TRBV2 and TRBJ2-2, with D maybe TRBD1 (6 bases). V lost 3 bases, J lost 4 bases, and 12 bases lay in between. Germline lookup yields CDR1 SNHLY and CDR2 FYNNEI. CDR3 length: 15 residues. CDR3 sequence: CASSDEGVGTGELFF. The CDR3 DNA follows: TGTGCCAGCAGTGACGAGGGGGTCGGCACCGGGGAGCTGTTTTTT.

The gene calls are TRBV3-1 (or the pseudogene TRBV3-2) and TRBJ1-2, with D uncertain. The CDR3 runs to 15 residues. Trimming took off 0 bases at V and 6 bases at J, with 14 bases between the two ends. CDR1 is LGHDT and CDR2 is YNNKEL in the germline V gene (reference sequence). The chain's CDR3 is CASSQEGLGDNGYTF. DNA for the CDR3: TGTGCCAGCAGCCAAGAAGGTCTGGGAGACAATGGCTACACCTTC.

This chain uses TRBV11-2 with TRBJ2-7; D ambiguous. Between the trimmed V and J ends, which lost 5 bases and 2 bases, there was a span of 4 bases. The germline V gene has CDR1 SGHAT and CDR2 FQNNGV. The CDR3 length is 11 residues. The CDR3 region is CASSTTYEQYF. The CDR3 DNA is TGTGCCAGCAGCACAACCTACGAGCAGTACTTC. The entire variable domain, with the rest obtained from reference TRBV11-2 and TRBJ2-7, is as follows: EAGVAQSPRYKIIEKRQSVAFWCNPISGHATLYWYQQILGQGPKLLIQFQNNGVVDDSQLPKDRFSAERLKGVDSTLKIQPAKLEDSAVYLCASSTTYEQYFGPGTRLTVT.

The rearrangement uses TRBV5-4 and TRBJ1-1; TRBD1 matches at 7 bases. Germline CDR1 reads SGHNT; CDR2 reads YYREEE (reference sequence). CDR3 length equals 16 residues. The J segment lost 0 bases and the V segment lost 1 base, leaving 6 bases of the junction unmatched. The CDR3 loop reads CASSLYTGAMNTEAFF. The CDR3 coding sequence is TGTGCCAGCAGCTTGTATACAGGGGCTATGAACACTGAAGCTTTCTTT.

CDR3 amino acids: CATSLQGALDEQFF. CDR3 sequence (DNA): TGTGCCACCAGTTTGCAGGGGGCTCTGGATGAGCAGTTCTTC. The chain uses TRBV24-1 and TRBJ2-1, with 8 bases identical to TRBD1. Trimming at V came to 6 bases and at J to 8 bases, leaving 8 bases not matched to a gene. This CDR3 comprises 14 residues. Germline-derived CDR1 and CDR2 are KGHDR and SFDVKD.

The chain uses TRBV19 and TRBJ1-2, with 7 bases lining up with TRBD1. This CDR3 has 15 residues. V lost 4 bases and J lost 0; bases outside the gene matches: 5. CDR1 and CDR2 from the germline V gene are LNHDA and SQIVND (reference sequence). The CDR3 is CASSRRTGANYGYTF. CDR3 in DNA: TGTGCCAGTAGTAGAAGGACAGGAGCTAACTATGGCTACACCTTC.

V is TRBV5-4 and J is TRBJ1-6, with D possibly being TRBD1 (6 bases). This CDR3 has 16 residues. Germline V gene sequence: CDR1 SGHNT, CDR2 YYREEE (reference sequence). Trimming removed 5 bases at V and 8 bases at J, with 20 bases between. CDR3 loop: CASSSGRGLGDSPLHF. DNA for the CDR3: TGTGCCAGCAGTTCCGGCAGGGGTCTGGGGGATTCACCCCTCCACTTT.

This chain uses TRBV12-3 or TRBV12-4 with TRBJ1-1, with a possible D match to TRBD1 (5 bases). V was shortened by 3 bases and J by 11 bases, with 10 bases between the two germline ends. This CDR3 comprises 11 residues. The CDR3 DNA follows: TGTGCCAGCAGTTTGGGACTTCGTGCTTTCTTT. Protein: CASSLGLRAFF.